The 26 T cell receptor beta chains below were found in one sample sequenced in a study of tumor-infiltrating lymphocytes in glioblastoma multiforme. TCRB libraries came from RNA via three nested multiplex PCR rounds. TCRdb reprocessed the multiplex PCR reads via MiXCR and lists one record per CDR3 protein. The sample consists of some 8,000 distinct CDR3 sequences, over 60% of them appearing once. Material: brain tumor tissue. These receptors all come from a male donor with glioblastoma.

The gene calls are TRBV11-1 and TRBJ2-7; 11 nucleotides agree with TRBD1. In germline, CDR1 is SGHAT, CDR2 FQDESV (reference sequence). Trimming at V came to 5 bases and at J to 5 bases, leaving 11 bases not matched to a gene. The CDR3 runs 16 residues. The DNA for the CDR3 is TGTGCCAGCAGCCCGCAGGGACAGGGGGGGAGGAACGAGCAGTACTTC. This sequence encodes CASSPQGQGGRNEQYF.

J is TRBJ2-1 and V is TRBV29-1; tentatively, D is TRBD1 (7 bases). Germline V gene data show CDR1 as SQVTM and CDR2 as ANQGSEA. This CDR3 is 15 amino acids long. Trimming removed 0 bases at V and 6 bases at J, with 15 bases between. The CDR3 loop is CSVEDQRQGGNEQFF. CDR3 bases: TGCAGCGTTGAAGATCAACGGCAGGGGGGCAATGAGCAGTTCTTC.

This clonotype showed up just once. V is TRBV11-2 and J is TRBJ2-3, with 7 bases aligning to TRBD2. With 4 bases clipped from V and 2 bases from J, the junction kept 12 bases outside the gene matches. CDR1 is SGHAT and CDR2 is FQNNGV in the germline V gene. CDR3 length: 17 amino acids. The CDR3 DNA reads as TGTGCCAGCAGCTCCTTAGGGAGGGGATCACACACAGATACGCAGTATTTT. This gives the protein CASSSLGRGSHTDTQYF.

The chain links TRBV11-3 to TRBJ1-1; D is unclear. The CDR3 covers 13 residues. V was trimmed by 1 base and J by 5 bases, leaving 8 bases between them. The germline V gene encodes CDR1 SGHNT and CDR2 YENEEA. CDR3 sequence (DNA): TGTGCCAGCAGCTTAGCAGGTGGGACTGAAGCTTTCTTT. It translates to CASSLAGGTEAFF.

A remark on this clonotype: The conserved phenylalanine or tryptophan is not found at the CDR3 terminus, so this likely reflects a read error. This sequence joins TRBV11-1 and TRBJ2-5; 7 nucleotides align to TRBD1. This CDR3 is 16 amino acids long. The germline gives CDR1 SGHAT, CDR2 FQDESV (reference sequence). The CDR3 sequence is CAISLPGQWTRETQYL. The CDR3 DNA reads as TGTGCCATCAGCCTCCCGGGACAGTGGACAAGGGAGACCCAGTACCTC.

On this clonotype itself: A read error may account for a junction end that differs from germline. The gene calls are TRBV11-3 and TRBJ2-2, with D possibly being TRBD2 (5 bases). The CDR3 spans 18 residues. The germline gives CDR1 SGHNT, CDR2 YENEEA. CDR3 in amino acids: CASSTTSSLVGETGELFF. Written as DNA, the CDR3 is TGTGCCAGCAGCACCACCTCCAGCCTAGTGGGAGAAACCGGGGAGCTTTTTTTT.

V and J are TRBV5-1 and TRBJ2-5, with D tentatively TRBD1 (6 bases). Trimming cost V 7 bases and J 7 bases, with 23 bases left between them. This CDR3 is built from 15 residues. The germline CDR1 and CDR2 sequences are SGHRS and YFSETQ. CDR3 coding DNA: TGCGCCAGCGGCCTGGTGAGACGACAGGTCGTGACCCAGTACTTC. Protein sequence: CASGLVRRQVVTQYF.

Points on this clonotype: An end of the junction differs from the germline gene, which may be a read error. The chain is built from TRBV5-4 and TRBJ2-3, with D uncertain. The germline V gene has CDR1 SGHNT and CDR2 YYREEE (reference sequence). This CDR3 has 14 residues. CDR3 DNA sequence: TGTGCCAGCAGCGAACGTGGGGATGCAGATACACAGTATTTT. Translation: CASSERGDADTQYF.

This clonotype was picked up one time. One end of the junction does not line up with germline, which may come from a read error. The chain links TRBV11-3 to TRBJ2-1; D is undetermined. The CDR3 contains 13 residues. Germline CDR1 is SGHNT and CDR2 is YENEEA. CDR3 in DNA: TGTGCCAGCAGCTTAGTTGACGGCAATGAGCAGCTCTTC. It encodes CASSLVDGNEQLF.

Details on this clonotype: One end of the junction does not line up with germline, which may come from a read error. The chain combines TRBV11-2 with TRBJ2-5; D gene ambiguous. Germline V gene lookup returns CDR1 SGHAT and CDR2 FQNNGV. This CDR3 contains 16 residues. The CDR3 loop is CASILGTAVKRETQYF. The CDR3 coding sequence is TGTGCCAGCATCTTAGGTACGGCAGTCAAACGAGAGACCCAGTACTTC. The variable domain in full, completed from reference TRBV11-2 and TRBJ2-5, reads EAGVAQSPRYKIIEKRQSVAFWCNPISGHATLYWYQQILGQGPKLLIQFQNNGVVDDSQLPKDRFSAERLKGVDSTLKIQPAKLEDSAVYLCASILGTAVKRETQYFGPGTRLLVL.

Points on this clonotype: The conserved phenylalanine or tryptophan normally closing the CDR3 is absent here, so this likely arose from a read error. This chain joins TRBV29-1 and TRBJ2-3, with a possible D match to TRBD2 (6 bases). Germline loops: CDR1 SQVTM, CDR2 ANQGSEA. CDR3 length: 13 amino acids. The CDR3 here is CSVAGTRTDMQYL. In nucleotides, the CDR3 is TGCAGCGTAGCCGGGACTCGCACAGATATGCAGTATCTT.

V gene TRBV11-2 combines with J gene TRBJ2-5; 10 bases are shared with TRBD2. CDR1 and CDR2 (germline): SGHAT, FQNNGV. The CDR3 length is 14 residues. Trimming at V came to 5 bases and at J to 5 bases, leaving 5 bases not matched to a gene. For the CDR3, the DNA is TGTGCCAGCAGCCGTGGGACTAGCGCTGAGACCCAGTACTTC. Its translation: CASSRGTSAETQYF.

V gene TRBV29-1 combines with J gene TRBJ2-3; no clear D gene. V shed 6 bases and J shed 3 bases, with 7 bases lying between them. CDR3 size: 11 residues. CDR1 and CDR2 (germline): SQVTM, ANQGSEA. The DNA of the CDR3 is TGCAGCGTCGCCCCAACAGATACGCAGTATTTT. Its translation: CSVAPTDTQYF.

As to this clonotype: This CDR3 fails to terminate in the conserved phenylalanine or tryptophan, so it likely reflects a read error. This chain joins TRBV4-1 and TRBJ1-1; no firm D call. Germline-derived CDR1 and CDR2 are MGHRA and YSYEKL. This CDR3 comprises 16 residues. The CDR3 coding sequence is TGCTCCAGCAGCCAAGATCGGTACAGACTGAACACTGAAGCTTTCCTT. It codes for CSSSQDRYRLNTEAFL.

The J gene is TRBJ1-1, the V gene TRBV28; 7 bases are a match to TRBD1. The ends lost 6 bases at V and 1 base at J; junction bases unmatched: 5. The CDR3 is 14 amino acids. Germline CDR1 MDHEN, CDR2 SYDVKM. CDR3 residues: CASSERQGNTEAFF. In DNA form, the CDR3 reads TGTGCCAGCAGCGAGAGACAGGGGAACACTGAAGCTTTCTTT.

The chain links TRBV4-1 to TRBJ1-6; no definite D call. V lost 8 bases, J lost 9 bases, and 20 bases lay in between. The CDR3 length is 15 residues. Germline CDR1 and CDR2: MGHRA and YSYEKL. In DNA form, the CDR3 reads TGCGCCAGCCAGAACCTTGCATCTGCGGTTTCACCCCTCCACTTT. Protein: CASQNLASAVSPLHF.

Comments on this clonotype: Compared with germline, one end of the junction differs, possibly owing to a read error. V gene TRBV5-5 combines with J gene TRBJ1-2, with D maybe TRBD1 (5 bases). The CDR3 is made up of 13 amino acids. Germline-derived CDR1 and CDR2 are SGHKS and YYEKEE (reference sequence). This chain's CDR3 is CASSPGHRYDYTF. The CDR3 nucleotides are TGTGCTAGCAGCCCTGGACATCGCTATGACTACACCTTC.

This clonotype has a single count. Since no conserved phenylalanine or tryptophan closes the CDR3, a read error is the likely cause. The chain links TRBV11-1 to TRBJ2-5, with TRBD1 matching over 8 bases. CDR3 length equals 16 residues. Germline values: CDR1 SGHAT, CDR2 FQDESV (reference sequence). The DNA of the CDR3 is TGTACCAGCAGCCTCCCGGGACAGGTGGCAAGGGAGACCCAGTACCTC. It specifies CTSSLPGQVARETQYL.

This chain connects TRBV12-3 or TRBV12-4 to TRBJ2-1; TRBD2 matches at 8 bases. This CDR3 contains 12 residues. V dropped 6 bases and J dropped 14; count of bases not matched to a gene: 9. In DNA form, the CDR3 reads TGTGCCAGCAGGGGGGGGACTAGGGGGGAGTTCTTC. Protein product: CASRGGTRGEFF.

This chain uses TRBV20-1 with TRBJ1-3, with 8 bases lining up with TRBD1. CDR3 length: 13 residues. With V trimmed by 5 bases and J by 2 bases, 2 bases remained unmatched. Germline V gene data show CDR1 as DFQATT and CDR2 as SNEGSKA (reference sequence). The DNA of the CDR3 is TGCAGTGCTCCACAGGGGGCTGGAAACACCATATATTTT. This encodes CSAPQGAGNTIYF.

The chain joins TRBV11-2 to TRBJ2-3, with D uncertain. The CDR3 consists of 14 residues. Deletions cut 0 bases from V and 5 bases from J, with 9 bases between. The germline V gene has CDR1 SGHAT and CDR2 FQNNGV. The CDR3 DNA sequence: TGTGCCAGCAGCTTAGACGGACCCCTAGATACGCAGTATTTT. This sequence encodes CASSLDGPLDTQYF.

The CDR3 DNA is TGCAGCGTTCATACAGGGAAAAGCTCTGGGGCCAACGTCCTGACTTTC. This sequence encodes CSVHTGKSSGANVLTF. This chain joins TRBV29-1 and TRBJ2-6; D might be TRBD1 (6 bases). Deletions cut 5 bases from V and 0 bases from J, with 14 bases between. The V gene's germline CDR1 is SQVTM and CDR2 ANQGSEA. This CDR3 is built from 16 residues.

The CDR3 region is CASSPPVEETQYF. The CDR3 DNA reads as TGTGCCAGCTCCCCCCCCGTGGAAGAGACCCAGTACTTC. The chain has TRBV11-3 and TRBJ2-5, with no clear D. CDR1 is SGHNT, CDR2 YENEEA, per germline. V was clipped by 8 bases and J by 3 bases, with 13 bases between them. The CDR3 extends over 13 amino acids.

This clonotype was seen once. No conserved phenylalanine or tryptophan ends this CDR3, so it is likely a read error. The chain recombines TRBV11-2 with TRBJ2-1; a possible D gene is TRBD1 (7 bases). The CDR3 sequence is 12 residues long. CDR1 is SGHAT, CDR2 FQNNGV, per germline. CDR3 DNA sequence: TGCGCCAGCAGGGGGGAGCAAAACGAGCAGTTCTTA. Its protein is CASRGEQNEQFL.

Comments on this clonotype: One junction end disagrees with the germline gene, perhaps due to a read error. The chain has TRBV11-1 and TRBJ1-1, with 12 positions matching TRBD1. CDR1 is SGHAT and CDR2 is FQDESV in the germline V gene (reference sequence). This CDR3 is 15 amino acids long. As DNA, the CDR3 is TGTGTCAGCAGTTTCCCGGGGACAGGGGGCACTGAAGCTTTTTTT. This translates into CVSSFPGTGGTEAFF.

Regarding this clonotype: One junction end does not reproduce the germline sequence, and a read error may be involved. The chain employs TRBV11-2 and TRBJ2-7; maybe TRBD2 (6 bases). This CDR3 has 16 residues. The germline V gene encodes CDR1 SGHAT and CDR2 FQNNGV. The CDR3 DNA follows: TGTGTCAGCAGCTTACTAGCAGGAGGGCCCGCCTACGAGCAGTACTTC. It encodes CVSSLLAGGPAYEQYF.